The 17 T cell receptor beta chains listed next were all sequenced from one sample in a study of PD-1 blockade in classical Hodgkin lymphoma. Brentuximab vedotin exposure varied among the patients, all of whom had relapsed after autologous stem cell transplantation. The data were produced by immunoSEQ multiplex PCR, yet TCRdb's version contains in-frame clones alone and is incomplete. Of fewer than 100,000 clones listed, 80% to 95% are singletons. The specimen was peripheral blood mononuclear cells (PBMCs), collected at baseline. The receptors were gathered from a human donor with classical Hodgkin lymphoma.

The chain combines TRBV6-1 with TRBJ1-4; D unclear. V was pared by 2 bases and J by 13 bases, with 17 bases between. CDR1 MNHNS and CDR2 SASEGT come from the germline V gene. CDR3 length equals 14 residues. CDR3 sequence (DNA): TGTGCCAGCAGTGAAAGTTTCGCAAGGTTCCGACTGTTTTTT. It codes for CASSESFARFRLFF.

The V and J genes are TRBV7-9 and TRBJ1-4; 10 bases line up with TRBD1. J lost 11 bases, V lost 2 bases, and 8 bases had no gene match. The germline V gene has CDR1 SEHNR and CDR2 FQNEAQ (reference sequence). This CDR3 contains 15 residues. CDR3 DNA sequence: TGTGCCAGCAGCTTACTTGGGACAGGGGTGTTTAAACTGTTTTTT. Protein product: CASSLLGTGVFKLFF.

The J gene is TRBJ1-2, the V gene TRBV7-3; 7 bases match TRBD1. CDR3 length: 13 residues. J gave up 6 bases and V 3 bases, and 4 bases lay outside the gene matches. Per germline, CDR1 SGHTA and CDR2 FQGTGA. CDR3: CASSFAGGNGYTF. The CDR3 region has the DNA TGTGCCAGCAGCTTCGCAGGGGGTAATGGCTACACCTTC.

The chain joins TRBV10-3 to TRBJ2-1, with TRBD1 matching 10 bases. Germline loops: CDR1 ENHRY, CDR2 SYGVKD. V shed 2 bases and J 12 bases; nucleotides not matched to a gene: 16. The CDR3 sequence is 17 residues long. The CDR3 DNA follows: TGTGCCATCAGTGAGGGAAGCGGGACAGGGGATCGAACGGTGCAGTTCTTC. Translated, it gives CAISEGSGTGDRTVQFF.

The chain carries TRBV6-5 and TRBJ2-7, with no clear D. V lost 2 bases and J 0 bases, leaving 5 bases between the germline ends. The CDR3 totals 13 residues. The germline gives CDR1 MNHEY, CDR2 SVGAGI. In DNA, the CDR3 is TGTGCCAGCAGTTACACCATCTCCTACGAGCAGTACTTC. It translates to CASSYTISYEQYF.

The DNA of the CDR3 is TGTGCCAGCTCCCGCACCCAAGGACCAGATACGCAGTATTTT. Amino acids: CASSRTQGPDTQYF. This chain joins TRBV18 and TRBJ2-3; D unclear. Trimming removed 6 bases at V and 4 bases at J, with 14 bases between. The CDR3 is 14 residues long. The V gene's germline CDR1 is KGHSH and CDR2 LQKENI.

This chain links TRBV19 with TRBJ2-3; D is ambiguous. Per germline, CDR1 LNHDA and CDR2 SQIVND (reference sequence). V lost 4 bases and J 3 bases, leaving 26 bases between the germline ends. The CDR3 is made up of 19 amino acids. CDR3 in amino acids: CASSTSWATTPRGTDTQYF. The CDR3 DNA follows: TGTGCCAGTAGTACGTCGTGGGCAACAACCCCCCGTGGGACAGATACGCAGTATTTT.

The V call is TRBV2, the J call TRBJ1-5; D is uncertain. Trimming took off 0 bases at V and 0 bases at J, with 9 bases between the two ends. Germline assignment: CDR1 SNHLY and CDR2 FYNNEI. The CDR3 contains 16 residues. This chain's CDR3 is CASSEAIWNSNQPQHF. CDR3 coding DNA: TGTGCCAGCAGTGAAGCGATATGGAATAGCAATCAGCCCCAGCATTTT.

J is TRBJ2-3 and V is TRBV28; 10 bases are a match to TRBD2. J lost 7 bases, V lost 5 bases, and 9 bases had no gene match. The germline CDR1 and CDR2 sequences are MDHEN and SYDVKM. The CDR3 length is 15 residues. The CDR3 reads CASSNSGRARNTQYF. The CDR3 DNA reads TGTGCCAGCAGTAACAGCGGGAGGGCGAGAAATACGCAGTATTTT.

This chain links TRBV12-5 with TRBJ2-7, with a weak D call TRBD1 (5 bases). Looked up from germline, CDR1 is LGHNT and CDR2 is FRNRAP. The CDR3 runs to 12 residues. The germline V and J ends were trimmed by 1 base and 6 bases, with 7 bases remaining between them. In DNA form, the CDR3 reads TGTGCTAGTGGTTTGGAAAGGGGCGAGCAGTACTTC. This gives the protein CASGLERGEQYF.

This chain joins TRBV5-1 and TRBJ1-4; D not resolved. Trimming took 0 bases from V and 11 from J, leaving 8 bases between them. The CDR3 has 12 residues. Germline CDR1 reads SGHRS; CDR2 reads YFSETQ. The CDR3 coding sequence is TGCGCCAGCAGCTTGGACCCTAACAAACTGTTTTTT. Encoded protein: CASSLDPNKLFF.

This clone was found once. The sample holds other DNA sequences that translate to the same CDR3. The chain couples TRBV5-1 to TRBJ2-3; D call uncertain. The V gene's germline CDR1 is SGHRS and CDR2 YFSETQ. Trimming removed 0 bases from V and 0 bases from J, with 8 bases in between. This CDR3 is 15 amino acids long. The CDR3 is CASSLDSTSTDTQYF. The CDR3 DNA sequence: TGCGCCAGCAGCTTGGACTCAACTAGCACAGATACGCAGTATTTT.

This clone has just one count. The chain has TRBV5-5 and TRBJ1-5; possibly TRBD1 for D (5 bases). V gave up 4 bases and J gave up 2 bases, with 16 bases separating them. Germline V lookup: CDR1 SGHKS, CDR2 YYEKEE (reference sequence). The CDR3 is 16 amino acids. The DNA for the CDR3 is TGTGCCAGCAGCCCAGGGACCCCGGGGGGCAATCAGCCCCAGCATTTT. Translated, it gives CASSPGTPGGNQPQHF.

Only one count was recorded for this clone. The rearrangement joins TRBV27 to TRBJ2-7; D assignment may be TRBD1 or TRBD2 (5 bases each). In germline, CDR1 is MNHEY, CDR2 SMNVEV (reference sequence). This CDR3 has 13 residues. The V and J ends lost 0 bases and 6 bases respectively, with 9 bases between them. For the CDR3, the DNA is TGTGCCAGCAGTTTATCGGTCGGGGCCGAGCAGTACTTC. Encoded protein: CASSLSVGAEQYF.

Remarks on this clone: The junction shows a germline mismatch at one end, possibly a read error. This chain uses TRBV7-7 with TRBJ1-1, with no clear D. The germline V gene encodes CDR1 SSHAT and CDR2 FNYEAQ (reference sequence). CDR3 length: 15 amino acids. The CDR3 DNA is TGTGCTAGCAGCTTAGGAGGGCGGGTTGGCACTGAAGCTTTCTTT. Translation gives CASSLGGRVGTEAFF.

The V gene is TRBV7-6, the J gene TRBJ1-1; D might be TRBD1 (6 bases). There are 12 residues in the CDR3. CDR1 and CDR2 from the germline V gene are SGHVS and FNYEAQ. With 6 bases removed from V and 6 bases from J, the gap between germline ends came to 11 bases. In DNA form, the CDR3 reads TGTGCCAGCAGGGGTTGGGGGCCTGAAGCTTTCTTT. The encoded protein is CASRGWGPEAFF.

The chain combines TRBV27 with TRBJ2-6; D not certain. Germline CDR1 and CDR2: MNHEY and SMNVEV (reference sequence). This CDR3 comprises 14 residues. Trimming cost V 8 bases and J 2 bases, with 10 bases left between them. In DNA, the CDR3 is TGTGCCAGCCCCCCGGCAGCTGGGGCCAACGTCCTGACTTTC. Its translation: CASPPAAGANVLTF.